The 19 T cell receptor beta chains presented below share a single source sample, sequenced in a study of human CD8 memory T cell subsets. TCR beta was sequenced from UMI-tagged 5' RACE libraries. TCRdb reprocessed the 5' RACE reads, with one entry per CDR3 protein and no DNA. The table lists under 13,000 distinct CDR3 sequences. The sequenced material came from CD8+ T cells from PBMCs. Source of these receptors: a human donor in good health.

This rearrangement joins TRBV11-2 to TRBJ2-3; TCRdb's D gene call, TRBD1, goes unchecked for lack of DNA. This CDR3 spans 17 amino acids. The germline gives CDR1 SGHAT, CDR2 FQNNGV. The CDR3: CASSLELGGARTDTQYF.

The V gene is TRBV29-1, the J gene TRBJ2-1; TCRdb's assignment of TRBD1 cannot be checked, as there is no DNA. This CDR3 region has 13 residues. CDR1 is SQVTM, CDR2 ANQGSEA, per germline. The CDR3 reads CSVDRGNYNEQFF.

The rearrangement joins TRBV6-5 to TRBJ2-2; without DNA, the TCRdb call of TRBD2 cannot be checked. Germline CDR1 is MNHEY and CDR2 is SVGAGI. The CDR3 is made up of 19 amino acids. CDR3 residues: CASTPQASGPGEVTGELFF.

CDR3: CASSDGQGYSPLHF. The J gene is TRBJ1-6, the V gene TRBV9; TCRdb's D call of TRBD1 is untestable without DNA. The CDR3 has 14 amino acids. The germline V gene has CDR1 SGDLS and CDR2 YYNGEE.

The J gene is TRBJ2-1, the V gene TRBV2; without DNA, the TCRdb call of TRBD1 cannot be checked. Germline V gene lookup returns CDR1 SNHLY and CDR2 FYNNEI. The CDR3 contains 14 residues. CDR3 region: CASRDRVLDNEQFF.

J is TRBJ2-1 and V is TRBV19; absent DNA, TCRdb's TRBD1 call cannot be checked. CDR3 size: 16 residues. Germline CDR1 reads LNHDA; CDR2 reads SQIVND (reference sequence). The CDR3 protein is CASSISAGVIYNEQFF.

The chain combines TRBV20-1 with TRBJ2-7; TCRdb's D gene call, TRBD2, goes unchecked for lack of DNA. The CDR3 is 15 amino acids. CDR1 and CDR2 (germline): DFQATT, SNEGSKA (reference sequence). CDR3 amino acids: CSVRGPSGSPSEQYF.

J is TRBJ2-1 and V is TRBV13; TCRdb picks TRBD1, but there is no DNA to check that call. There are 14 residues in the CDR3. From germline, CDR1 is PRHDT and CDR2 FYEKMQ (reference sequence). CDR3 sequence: CASSERQGNNEQFF.

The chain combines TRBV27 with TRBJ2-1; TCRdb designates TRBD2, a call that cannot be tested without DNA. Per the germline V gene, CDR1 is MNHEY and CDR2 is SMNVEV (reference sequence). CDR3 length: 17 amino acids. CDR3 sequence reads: CASSLGPGLAGGREQFF.

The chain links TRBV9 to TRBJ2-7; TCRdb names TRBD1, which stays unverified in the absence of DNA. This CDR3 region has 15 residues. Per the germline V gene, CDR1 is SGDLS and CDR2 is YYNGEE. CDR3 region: CASSVTGTSLYEQYF.

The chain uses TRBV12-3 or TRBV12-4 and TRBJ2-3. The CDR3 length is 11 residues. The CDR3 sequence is CASSLLGTQYF.

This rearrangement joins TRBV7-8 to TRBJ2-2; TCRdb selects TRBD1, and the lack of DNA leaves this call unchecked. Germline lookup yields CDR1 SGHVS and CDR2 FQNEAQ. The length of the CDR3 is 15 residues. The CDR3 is CASSLVGGASAELFF.

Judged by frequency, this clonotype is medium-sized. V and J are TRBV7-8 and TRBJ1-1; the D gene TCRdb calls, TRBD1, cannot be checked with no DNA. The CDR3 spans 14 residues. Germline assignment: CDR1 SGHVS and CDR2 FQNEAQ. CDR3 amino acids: CASSGQGGNTEAFF.

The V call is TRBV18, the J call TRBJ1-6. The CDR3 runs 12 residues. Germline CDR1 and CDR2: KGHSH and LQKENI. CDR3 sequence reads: CASSPPNSPLHF.

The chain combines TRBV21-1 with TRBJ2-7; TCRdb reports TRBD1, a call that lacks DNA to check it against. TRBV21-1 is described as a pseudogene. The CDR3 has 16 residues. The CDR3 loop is CASSFHMGVFQYEQYF.

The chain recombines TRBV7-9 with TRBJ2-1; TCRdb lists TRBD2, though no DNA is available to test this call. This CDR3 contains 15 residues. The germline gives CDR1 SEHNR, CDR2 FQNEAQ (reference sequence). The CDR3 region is CASSLGASGRNEQFF.

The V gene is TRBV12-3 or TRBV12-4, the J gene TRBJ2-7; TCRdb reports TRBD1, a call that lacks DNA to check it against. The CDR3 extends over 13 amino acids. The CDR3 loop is CASSLGGGLEQYF.

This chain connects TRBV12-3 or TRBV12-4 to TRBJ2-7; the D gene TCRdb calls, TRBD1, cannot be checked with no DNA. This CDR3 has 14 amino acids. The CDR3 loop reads CASSLAGQVYEQYF.

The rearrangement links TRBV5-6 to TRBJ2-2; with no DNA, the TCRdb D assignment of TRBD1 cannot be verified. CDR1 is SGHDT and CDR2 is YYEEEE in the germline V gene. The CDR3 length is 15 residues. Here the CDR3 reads CASSLGTGYTGELFF.